The rows below give T cell receptor beta chains drawn from one sample of a study of molecular identifiers for immune sequencing clone quantification. TCRdb processed the PCR reads anew with MiXCR; each CDR3 protein has one entry. The sample contains hundreds of thousands of distinct CDR3 sequences, about 25% of which appear only once. The sequencing sample was made of naive CD8+ T cells from blood, with Jurkat cell RNA spiked in. The receptors shown here come from a human donor in good health. Some libraries in this study had Jurkat cell RNA spiked in. Both conserved end residues are part of each CDR3. Fields, in order: clone size, J gene, V gene, D gene, CDR3 protein, CDR3 DNA. D genes are given only for firm matches. Rows may omit the clone size; those that give it use once, few, many or a size class.

>few|TRBJ1-5|TRBV2|.
CASTSKGWSNQPQHF
TGTGCCAGCACCTCAAAGGGTTGGAGCAATCAGCCCCAGCATTTT
>.|TRBJ1-1|TRBV7-9|TRBD1
CASSSSGQGREAFF
TGTGCCAGCAGTTCGTCGGGACAGGGGAGGGAAGCTTTCTTT
>few|TRBJ2-7|TRBV7-2|.
CASSLGGGAFYEQYF
TGTGCCAGCAGCTTAGGAGGGGGGGCCTTCTACGAGCAGTACTTC
>many|TRBJ2-2|TRBV7-9|TRBD2
CASGTRLAGADTGELFF
TGTGCCAGCGGAACGCGACTAGCGGGAGCCGACACCGGGGAGCTGTTTTTT
>many|TRBJ2-5|TRBV29-1|.
CSVESVRDPQETQYF
TGCAGCGTTGAGAGTGTTAGGGACCCGCAAGAGACCCAGTACTTC
>many|TRBJ1-1|TRBV2|.
CASSDDPNTEAFF
TGTGCCAGCAGTGATGACCCGAACACTGAAGCTTTCTTT
>few|TRBJ2-5|TRBV14|.
CASSQDFGDGTQYF
TGTGCCAGCAGCCAAGATTTTGGGGATGGGACCCAGTACTTC
>many|TRBJ2-1|TRBV7-2|TRBD2
CASSLMGLAPEQFF
TGTGCCAGCAGCTTAATGGGACTAGCTCCGGAGCAGTTCTTC
>many|TRBJ2-6|TRBV5-4|.
CASSWFGAGANVLTF
TGTGCCAGCAGCTGGTTCGGGGCTGGGGCCAACGTCCTGACTTTC
>.|TRBJ2-7|TRBV20-1|TRBD2
CSARAGGGRYEQYF
TGCAGTGCTAGAGCTGGCGGGGGGCGCTACGAGCAGTACTTC
>few|TRBJ2-1|TRBV7-2|.
CASSLEVFRGREDEQFF
TGTGCCAGCAGCTTAGAGGTTTTTCGAGGCAGGGAGGATGAGCAGTTCTTC
>many|TRBJ2-1|TRBV11-2|.
CASSLWIADNEQFF
TGTGCCAGCAGCTTATGGATAGCGGACAATGAGCAGTTCTTC